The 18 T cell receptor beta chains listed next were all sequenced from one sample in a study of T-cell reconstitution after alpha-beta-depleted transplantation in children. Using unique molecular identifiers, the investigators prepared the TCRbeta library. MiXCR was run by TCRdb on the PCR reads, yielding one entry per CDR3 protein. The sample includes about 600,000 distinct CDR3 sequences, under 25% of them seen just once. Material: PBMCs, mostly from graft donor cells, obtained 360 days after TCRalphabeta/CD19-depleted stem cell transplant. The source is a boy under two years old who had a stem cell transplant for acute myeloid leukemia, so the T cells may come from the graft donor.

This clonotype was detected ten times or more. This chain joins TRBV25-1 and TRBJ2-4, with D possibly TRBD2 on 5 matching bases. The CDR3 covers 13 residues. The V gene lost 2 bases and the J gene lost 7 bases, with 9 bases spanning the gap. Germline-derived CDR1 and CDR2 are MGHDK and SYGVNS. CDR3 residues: CASSEPPGNIQYF. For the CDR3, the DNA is TGTGCCAGCAGTGAACCCCCGGGGAACATTCAGTACTTC.

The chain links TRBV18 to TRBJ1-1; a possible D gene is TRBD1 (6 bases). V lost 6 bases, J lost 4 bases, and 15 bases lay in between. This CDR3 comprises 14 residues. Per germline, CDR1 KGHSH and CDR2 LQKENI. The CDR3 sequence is CASSGDGQFTEAFF. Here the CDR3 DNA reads TGTGCCAGCTCTGGGGACGGACAGTTCACTGAAGCTTTCTTT.

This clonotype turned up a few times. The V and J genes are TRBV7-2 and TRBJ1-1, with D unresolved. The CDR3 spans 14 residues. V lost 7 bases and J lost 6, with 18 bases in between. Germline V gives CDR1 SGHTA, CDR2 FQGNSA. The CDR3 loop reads CASKLNFGGAEAFF. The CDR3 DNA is TGTGCCAGCAAACTTAACTTCGGTGGGGCTGAAGCTTTCTTT.

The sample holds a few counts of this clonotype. The DNA of the CDR3 is TGTGCCAGCACCCCAGGGAGCGGGGGTCAGATCTACAATGAGCAGTTCTTC. The encoded protein is CASTPGSGGQIYNEQFF. The chain carries TRBV28 and TRBJ2-1; 8 bases map to TRBD2. This CDR3 region has 17 residues. From germline, CDR1 is MDHEN and CDR2 SYDVKM. Trimming took 7 bases from V and 3 from J; bases not matched to a gene: 14.

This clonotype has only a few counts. CDR3 sequence: CSAGQGGNSPLHF. The CDR3 DNA is TGCAGCGCGGGACAGGGAGGCAATTCACCCCTCCACTTT. The V gene is TRBV29-1, the J gene TRBJ1-6; 9 nucleotides match TRBD1. V was clipped by 7 bases and J by 7 bases; unmatched bases: 5. The CDR3 length is 13 residues. Germline V gene lookup returns CDR1 SQVTM and CDR2 ANQGSEA.

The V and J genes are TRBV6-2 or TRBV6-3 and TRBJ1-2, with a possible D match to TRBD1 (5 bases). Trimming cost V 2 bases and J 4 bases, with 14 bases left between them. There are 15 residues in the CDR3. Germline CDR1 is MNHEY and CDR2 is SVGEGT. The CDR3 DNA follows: TGTGCCAGCAGTTACGAAGGCAGGGCGGTCTATGGCTACACCTTC. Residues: CASSYEGRAVYGYTF.

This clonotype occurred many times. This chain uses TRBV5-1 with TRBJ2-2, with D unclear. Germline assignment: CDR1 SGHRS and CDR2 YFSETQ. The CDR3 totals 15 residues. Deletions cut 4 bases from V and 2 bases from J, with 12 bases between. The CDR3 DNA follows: TGCGCCAGCAGCCTCCGGGCCCAAAACACCGGGGAGCTGTTTTTT. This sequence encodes CASSLRAQNTGELFF.

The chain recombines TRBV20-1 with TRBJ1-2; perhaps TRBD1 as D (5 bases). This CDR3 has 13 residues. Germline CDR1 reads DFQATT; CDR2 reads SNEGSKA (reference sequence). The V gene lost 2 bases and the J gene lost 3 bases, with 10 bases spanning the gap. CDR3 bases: TGCAGTGCTAGACTCGACAGCGACTATGGCTACACCTTC. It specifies CSARLDSDYGYTF.

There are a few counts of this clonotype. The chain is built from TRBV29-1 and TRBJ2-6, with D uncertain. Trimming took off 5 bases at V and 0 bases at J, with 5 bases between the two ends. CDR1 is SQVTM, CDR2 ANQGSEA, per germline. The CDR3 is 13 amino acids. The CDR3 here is CSVRNSGANVLTF. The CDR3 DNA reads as TGCAGCGTTCGAAACTCTGGGGCCAACGTCCTGACTTTC.

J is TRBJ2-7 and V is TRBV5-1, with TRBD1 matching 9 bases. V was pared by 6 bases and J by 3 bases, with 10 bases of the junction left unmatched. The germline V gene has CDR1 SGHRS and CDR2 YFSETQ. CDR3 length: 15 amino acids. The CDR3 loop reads CASTSAGTGYYEQYF. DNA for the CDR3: TGCGCCAGCACCTCAGCGGGGACAGGGTACTACGAGCAGTACTTC.

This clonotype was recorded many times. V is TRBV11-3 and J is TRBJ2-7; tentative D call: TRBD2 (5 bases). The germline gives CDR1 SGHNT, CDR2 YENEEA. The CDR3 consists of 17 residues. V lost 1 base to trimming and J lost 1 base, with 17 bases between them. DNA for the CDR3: TGTGCCAGCAGCTTAGGTAAATGGGGAGCAGTGTCCTACGAGCAGTACTTC. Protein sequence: CASSLGKWGAVSYEQYF.

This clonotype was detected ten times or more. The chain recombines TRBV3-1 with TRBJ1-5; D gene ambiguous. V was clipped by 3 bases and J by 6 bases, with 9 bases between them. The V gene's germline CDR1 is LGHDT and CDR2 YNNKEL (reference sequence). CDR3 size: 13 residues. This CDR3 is CASSQGKSQPQHF. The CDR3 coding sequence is TGTGCCAGCAGCCAGGGAAAGAGTCAGCCCCAGCATTTT.

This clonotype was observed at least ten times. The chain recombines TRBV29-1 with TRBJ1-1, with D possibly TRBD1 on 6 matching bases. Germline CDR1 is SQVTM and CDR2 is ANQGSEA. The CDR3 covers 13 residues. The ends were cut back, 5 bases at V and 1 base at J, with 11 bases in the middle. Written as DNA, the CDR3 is TGCAGCGTTCGTACAGGGAGGAACACTGAAGCTTTCTTT. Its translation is CSVRTGRNTEAFF.

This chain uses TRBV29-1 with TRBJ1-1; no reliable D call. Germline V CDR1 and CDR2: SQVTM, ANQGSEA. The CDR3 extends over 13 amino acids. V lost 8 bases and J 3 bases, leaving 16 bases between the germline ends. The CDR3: CSTQPRRDTEAFF. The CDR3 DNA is TGCAGCACCCAACCCCGGAGAGACACTGAAGCTTTCTTT.

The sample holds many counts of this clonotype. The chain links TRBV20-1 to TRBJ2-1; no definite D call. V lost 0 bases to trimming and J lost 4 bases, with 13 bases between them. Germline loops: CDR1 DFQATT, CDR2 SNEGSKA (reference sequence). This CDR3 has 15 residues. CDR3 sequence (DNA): TGCAGTGCTAGAGATATAGACTTAGGGTACAATGAGCAGTTCTTC. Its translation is CSARDIDLGYNEQFF.

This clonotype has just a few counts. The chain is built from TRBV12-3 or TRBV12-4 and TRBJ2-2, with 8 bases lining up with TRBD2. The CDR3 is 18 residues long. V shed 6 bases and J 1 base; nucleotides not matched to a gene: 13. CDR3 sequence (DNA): TGTGCCAGCAGCCCAACTCACTTCCTAGCGGGGAACACCGGGGAGCTGTTTTTT. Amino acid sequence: CASSPTHFLAGNTGELFF.

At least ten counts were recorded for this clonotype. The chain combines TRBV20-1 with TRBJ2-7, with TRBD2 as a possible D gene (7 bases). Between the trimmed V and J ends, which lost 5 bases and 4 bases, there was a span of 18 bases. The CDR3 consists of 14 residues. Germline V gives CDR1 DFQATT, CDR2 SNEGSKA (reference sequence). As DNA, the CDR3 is TGCAGTGCTCACTCAGGGAGGGGGGAGTACGAGCAGTACTTC. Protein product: CSAHSGRGEYEQYF.

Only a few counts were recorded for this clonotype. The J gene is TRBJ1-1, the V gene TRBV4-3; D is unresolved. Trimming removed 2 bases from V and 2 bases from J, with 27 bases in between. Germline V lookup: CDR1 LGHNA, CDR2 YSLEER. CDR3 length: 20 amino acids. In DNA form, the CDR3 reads TGCGCCAGCAGCCAAAAAGACGATGGTAGGCACAGAGCTGAAAACACTGAAGCTTTCTTT. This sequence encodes CASSQKDDGRHRAENTEAFF.